Each of the 15 T cell receptor beta chains below was sequenced from the same sample in a study of T cell responses to AZD1222 COVID-19 vaccine. Repertoires were generated with immunoSEQ multiplex PCR, while TCRdb's copy carries only in-frame clones and drops some. The sample records 180,000 or so clones, 92% being singletons. Sequenced here: peripheral blood, sampled 28 days after the second AZD1222 dose. Receptors were obtained from an adult who received the AZD1222 COVID-19 vaccine.

About this clone itself: The same CDR3 can be traced to other DNA sequences in this sample. The rearrangement links TRBV30 to TRBJ1-1, with no clear D. The V end was cut by 0 bases, the J end by 1 base, with 6 bases between. CDR1 GTSNPN and CDR2 SVGIG come from the germline V gene (reference sequence). The CDR3 is made up of 13 amino acids. The CDR3 DNA reads as TGTGCCTGGAGTGTAACGGAGAACACTGAAGCTTTCTTT. Translated: CAWSVTENTEAFF.

The chain carries TRBV7-8 and TRBJ1-2, with 7 positions matching TRBD1. With V trimmed by 5 bases and J by 0 bases, 6 bases remained unmatched. The CDR3 spans 15 residues. Germline assignment: CDR1 SGHVS and CDR2 FQNEAQ. In nucleotides, the CDR3 is TGTGCCAGCAGCACCCGGACAGGTCCTAACTATGGCTACACCTTC. As protein: CASSTRTGPNYGYTF.

The genes are TRBV5-1 and TRBJ1-2, with TRBD1 identical over 9 bases. The CDR3 is 17 amino acids. The J segment lost 8 bases and the V segment lost 3 bases, leaving 17 bases of the junction unmatched. Per the germline V gene, CDR1 is SGHRS and CDR2 is YFSETQ. The CDR3 nucleotides are TGCGCCAGCAGCTCTTCATCAACAGGGGGCGCGACGGGAGGCTACACCTTC. Protein sequence: CASSSSSTGGATGGYTF.

Here the CDR3 DNA reads TGTGCCTGGACCCCTGGGGGGGATCTGTCCTACGAGCAGTACTTC. Its translation is CAWTPGGDLSYEQYF. The chain recombines TRBV30 with TRBJ2-7, with 7 bases lining up with TRBD2. V was pared by 4 bases and J by 1 base, with 10 bases of the junction left unmatched. Germline CDR1 is GTSNPN and CDR2 is SVGIG (reference sequence). This CDR3 region has 15 residues.

The rearrangement uses TRBV29-1 and TRBJ2-1; no definite D call. The CDR3 extends over 12 amino acids. Germline lookup yields CDR1 SQVTM and CDR2 ANQGSEA. V was shortened by 2 bases and J by 4 bases, with 6 bases between the two germline ends. The DNA for the CDR3 is TGCAGCGTTGAACGGCAGTACAATGAGCAGTTCTTC. It yields the protein CSVERQYNEQFF.

The gene calls are TRBV11-2 and TRBJ2-1; unclear D gene. CDR3 length equals 12 residues. Per germline, CDR1 SGHAT and CDR2 FQNNGV. V was pared by 5 bases and J by 12 bases, with 14 bases between. CDR3 coding DNA: TGTGCCAGCAGCCTCGAGGCCATATTGCAGTTCTTC. It translates to CASSLEAILQFF. Based on the CDR3 plus reference TRBV11-2 and TRBJ2-1, the full variable domain is EAGVAQSPRYKIIEKRQSVAFWCNPISGHATLYWYQQILGQGPKLLIQFQNNGVVDDSQLPKDRFSAERLKGVDSTLKIQPAKLEDSAVYLCASSLEAILQFFGPGTRLTVL.

This chain joins TRBV6-5 and TRBJ1-5; 7 bases are shared with TRBD1. The CDR3 extends over 15 amino acids. CDR1 is MNHEY and CDR2 is SVGAGI in the germline V gene. Unmatched junction bases numbered 11, after V lost 6 bases and J lost 6 bases. The CDR3 DNA reads TGTGCCAGCAGCCGGGGCAGGGGGTTGGGTCAGCCCCAGCATTTT. Amino acid sequence: CASSRGRGLGQPQHF.

This sequence joins TRBV5-1 and TRBJ2-5; a possible D gene is TRBD1 (6 bases). Germline CDR1 and CDR2: SGHRS and YFSETQ. CDR3 size: 14 residues. V was trimmed by 4 bases and J by 0 bases, leaving 10 bases between them. This CDR3 reads CASSPGQYQETQYF. The CDR3 DNA reads as TGCGCCAGCAGCCCAGGACAGTACCAAGAGACCCAGTACTTC.

Here the CDR3 DNA reads TGTGCCAGCAGCCCGGACCGGCGAACAGATACGCAGTATTTT. Its protein is CASSPDRRTDTQYF. The genes are TRBV7-2 and TRBJ2-3; D gene ambiguous. Germline CDR1 reads SGHTA; CDR2 reads FQGNSA. This CDR3 spans 14 amino acids. Between the trimmed V and J ends, which lost 5 bases and 3 bases, there was a span of 12 bases.

The chain combines TRBV2 with TRBJ2-1, with a weak D call TRBD2 (6 bases). Trimming stripped 6 bases from V and 5 bases from J, with 11 bases between. This CDR3 region has 13 residues. From germline, CDR1 is SNHLY and CDR2 FYNNEI. This chain's CDR3 is CASRRWGDNEQFF. The CDR3 region has the DNA TGTGCCAGCAGAAGGTGGGGGGACAATGAGCAGTTCTTC.

J is TRBJ1-2 and V is TRBV7-6, with no clear D. There are 13 residues in the CDR3. CDR1 and CDR2 from the germline V gene are SGHVS and FNYEAQ. V dropped 5 bases and J dropped 8 bases, with 15 bases sitting between them. DNA of the CDR3: TGTGCCAGCAGCCCAGAAGGCAGGCTAGGCTACACCTTC. It specifies CASSPEGRLGYTF.

V usage is TRBV19 and J usage is TRBJ1-2; D possibly corresponds to TRBD1 (6 bases). CDR1 and CDR2 (germline): LNHDA, SQIVND (reference sequence). Deletions cut 10 bases from V and 4 bases from J, with 13 bases between. CDR3 length: 12 amino acids. For the CDR3, the DNA is TGTGCCACGACTGGGGGCCCCTATGGCTACACCTTC. This codes for CATTGGPYGYTF.

J is TRBJ1-1 and V is TRBV28; D gene ambiguous. V was clipped by 3 bases and J by 1 base, with 3 bases between them. The CDR3 is 12 residues long. In germline, CDR1 is MDHEN, CDR2 SYDVKM. CDR3 in amino acids: CASSLGNTEAFF. In DNA form, the CDR3 reads TGTGCCAGCAGTTTGGGGAACACTGAAGCTTTCTTT.

The chain is built from TRBV27 and TRBJ2-4; 9 bases align to TRBD1. V was pared by 5 bases and J by 15 bases, with 17 bases of the junction left unmatched. Germline V gene lookup returns CDR1 MNHEY and CDR2 SMNVEV (reference sequence). The CDR3 covers 15 residues. The CDR3 DNA reads as TGTGCCAGCAGTCCGGCCTCGGGACAGGGTATCGTACGGTACTTC. Translating it yields CASSPASGQGIVRYF.

This clone came up a few times. The chain has TRBV3-1 (or the pseudogene TRBV3-2) and TRBJ1-6; a weak D match, TRBD1 (5 bases). Trimming took off 8 bases at V and 6 bases at J, with 14 bases between the two ends. The CDR3 totals 14 residues. Germline V CDR1 and CDR2: LGHDT, YNNKEL (reference sequence). The CDR3 protein is CASFSGTPNSPLHF. In DNA form, the CDR3 reads TGTGCCAGCTTCTCAGGGACCCCTAATTCACCCCTCCACTTT.